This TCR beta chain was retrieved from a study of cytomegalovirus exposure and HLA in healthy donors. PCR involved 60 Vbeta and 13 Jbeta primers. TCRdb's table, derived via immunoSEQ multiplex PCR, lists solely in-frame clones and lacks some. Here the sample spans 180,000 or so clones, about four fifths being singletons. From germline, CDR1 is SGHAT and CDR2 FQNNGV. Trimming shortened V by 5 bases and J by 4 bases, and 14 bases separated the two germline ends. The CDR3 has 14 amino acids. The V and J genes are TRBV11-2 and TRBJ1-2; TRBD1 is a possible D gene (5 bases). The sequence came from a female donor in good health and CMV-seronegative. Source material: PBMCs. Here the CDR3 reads CASSPAPGPYGYTF. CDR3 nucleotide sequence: TGTGCCAGCAGCCCCGCACCAGGGCCCTATGGCTACACCTTC.